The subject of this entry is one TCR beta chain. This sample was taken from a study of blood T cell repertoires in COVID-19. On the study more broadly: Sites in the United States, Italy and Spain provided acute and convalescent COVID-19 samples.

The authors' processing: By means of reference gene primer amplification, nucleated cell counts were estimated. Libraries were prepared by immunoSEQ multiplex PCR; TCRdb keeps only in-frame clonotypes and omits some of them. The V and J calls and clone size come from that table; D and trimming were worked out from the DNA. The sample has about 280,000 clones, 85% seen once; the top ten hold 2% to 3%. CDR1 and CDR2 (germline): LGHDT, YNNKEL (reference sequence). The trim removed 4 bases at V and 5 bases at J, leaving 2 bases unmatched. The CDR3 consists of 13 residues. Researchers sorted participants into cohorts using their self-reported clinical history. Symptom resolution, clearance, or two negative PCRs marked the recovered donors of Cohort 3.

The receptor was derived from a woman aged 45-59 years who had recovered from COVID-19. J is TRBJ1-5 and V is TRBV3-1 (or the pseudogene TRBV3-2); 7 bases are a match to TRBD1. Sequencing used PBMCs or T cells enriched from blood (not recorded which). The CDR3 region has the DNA TGTGCCAGCAGCCGACAGGGAGATCAGCCCCAGCATTTT. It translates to CASSRQGDQPQHF.